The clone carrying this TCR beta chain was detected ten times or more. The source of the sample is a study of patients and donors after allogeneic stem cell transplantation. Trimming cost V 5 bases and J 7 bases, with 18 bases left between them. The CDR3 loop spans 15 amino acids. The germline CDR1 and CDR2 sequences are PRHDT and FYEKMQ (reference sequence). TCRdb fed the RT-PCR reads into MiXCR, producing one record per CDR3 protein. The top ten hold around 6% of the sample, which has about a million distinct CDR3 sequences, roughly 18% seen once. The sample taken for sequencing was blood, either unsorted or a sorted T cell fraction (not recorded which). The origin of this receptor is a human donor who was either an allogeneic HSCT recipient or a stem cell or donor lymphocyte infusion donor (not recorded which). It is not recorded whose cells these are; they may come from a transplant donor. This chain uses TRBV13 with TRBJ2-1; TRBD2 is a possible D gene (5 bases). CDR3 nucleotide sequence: TGTGCCAGCAGCCCGCCGTATGGCGGGCGTAATGAGCAGTTCTTC. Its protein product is CASSPPYGGRNEQFF.